This TCR beta chain was captured in a study of T cell repertoires in cytomegalovirus infection. Study context: The authors relied on CMV epitopes, both recently identified HLA-C-restricted and well-studied HLA-B-restricted. Public signatures in TCR beta pointed to CMV infection and matching HLA type.

TCRdb independently ran MiXCR on the reads; one entry per CDR3 protein. This sample yields roughly 570,000 distinct CDR3 sequences, of which almost 40% are seen a single time; roughly 50% belongs to the top ten. In the case of this clonotype: The target antigen is unknown.

The sequences come from cultured PBMCs, collected from culture after CMV antigen stimulation. This clonotype was obtained from a human donor in good health (CMV status not recorded). Some clones in this sample may be carry-over from other donors' samples.

This CDR3 is CASIGGVLPTGELFF. CDR3 in DNA: TGTGCCAGCATAGGAGGGGTATTACCCACCGGGGAGCTGTTTTTT. This rearrangement joins TRBV6-1 to TRBJ2-2; maybe TRBD2 (6 bases). The germline V and J ends were trimmed by 7 bases and 4 bases, with 16 bases remaining between them. The length of the CDR3 is 15 residues. From germline, CDR1 is MNHNS and CDR2 SASEGT.